This section outlines one T cell receptor beta chain sequence together with its context. Original data processing: Nucleated cell counts were estimated from reference gene primer amplification. Sequencing used immunoSEQ multiplex PCR; TCRdb keeps in-frame clones, though not all of them. Clone size and V and J calls were adopted from that table, with D and trimming inferred from the DNA. The data hold about 260,000 clones, with approximately 82% observed a single time. The data originate from a study of blood T cell repertoires in COVID-19. Study information: Some COVID-19 samples were acute and others convalescent; all came from the United States, Italy and Spain. PBMCs, B-cell-depleted T cells, or T cells were the source of the cDNA or gDNA that made up the material.

The CDR3 is 17 amino acids. Germline CDR1 and CDR2: SGHRS and YFSETQ. V lost 5 bases, J lost 5 bases, and 23 bases lay in between. The receptor's source is a woman aged 80 or over with acute or convalescent COVID-19. The sample comprised peripheral blood. The chain has TRBV5-1 and TRBJ2-1; D is perhaps TRBD2 (7 bases). The CDR3 DNA reads TGCGCCAGCAGTTCTTCTTTAGGCGGGGGCCGGGACAATGAGCAGTTCTTC. Its translation is CASSSSLGGGRDNEQFF.